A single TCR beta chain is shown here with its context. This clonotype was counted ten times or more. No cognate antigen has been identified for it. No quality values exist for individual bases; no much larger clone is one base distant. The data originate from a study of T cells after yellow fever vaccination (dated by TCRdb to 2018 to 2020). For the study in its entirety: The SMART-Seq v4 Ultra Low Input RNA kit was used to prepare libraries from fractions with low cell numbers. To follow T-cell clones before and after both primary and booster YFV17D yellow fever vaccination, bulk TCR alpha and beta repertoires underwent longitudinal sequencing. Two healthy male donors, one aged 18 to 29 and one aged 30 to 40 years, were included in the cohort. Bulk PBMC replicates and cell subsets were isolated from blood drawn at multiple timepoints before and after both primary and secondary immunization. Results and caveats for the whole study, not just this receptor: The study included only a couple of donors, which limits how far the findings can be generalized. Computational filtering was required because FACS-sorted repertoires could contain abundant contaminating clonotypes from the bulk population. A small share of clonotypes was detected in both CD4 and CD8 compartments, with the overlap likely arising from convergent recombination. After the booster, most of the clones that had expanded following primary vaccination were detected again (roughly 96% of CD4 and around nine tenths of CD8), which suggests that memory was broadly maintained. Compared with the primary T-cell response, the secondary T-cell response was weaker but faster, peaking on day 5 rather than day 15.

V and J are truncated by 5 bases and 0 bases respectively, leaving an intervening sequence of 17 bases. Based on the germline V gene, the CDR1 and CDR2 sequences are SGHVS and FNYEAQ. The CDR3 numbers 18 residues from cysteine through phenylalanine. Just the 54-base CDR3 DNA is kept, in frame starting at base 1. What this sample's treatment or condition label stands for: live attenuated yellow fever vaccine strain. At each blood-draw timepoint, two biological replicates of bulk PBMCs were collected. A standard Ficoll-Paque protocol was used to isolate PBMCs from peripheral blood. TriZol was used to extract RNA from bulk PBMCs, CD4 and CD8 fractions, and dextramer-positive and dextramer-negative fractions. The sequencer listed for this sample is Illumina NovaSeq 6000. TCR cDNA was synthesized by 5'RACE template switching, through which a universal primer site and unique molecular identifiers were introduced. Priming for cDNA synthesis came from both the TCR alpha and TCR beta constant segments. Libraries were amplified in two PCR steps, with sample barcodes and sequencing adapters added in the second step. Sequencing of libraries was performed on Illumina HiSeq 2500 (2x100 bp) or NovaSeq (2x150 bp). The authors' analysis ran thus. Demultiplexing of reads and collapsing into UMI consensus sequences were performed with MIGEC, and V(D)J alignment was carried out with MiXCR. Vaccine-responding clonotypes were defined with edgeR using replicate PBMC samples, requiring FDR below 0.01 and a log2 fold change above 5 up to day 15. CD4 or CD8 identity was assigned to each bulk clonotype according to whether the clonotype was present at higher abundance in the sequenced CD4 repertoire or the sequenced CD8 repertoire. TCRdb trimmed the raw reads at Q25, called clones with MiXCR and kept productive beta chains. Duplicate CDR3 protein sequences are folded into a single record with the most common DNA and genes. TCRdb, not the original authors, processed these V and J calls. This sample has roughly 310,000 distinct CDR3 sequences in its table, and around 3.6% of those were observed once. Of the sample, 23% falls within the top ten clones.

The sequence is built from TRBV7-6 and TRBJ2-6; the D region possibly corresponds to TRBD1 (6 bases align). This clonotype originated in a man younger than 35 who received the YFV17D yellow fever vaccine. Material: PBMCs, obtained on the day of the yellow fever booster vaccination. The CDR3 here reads CASSQRQEMGSGANVLTF. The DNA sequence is TGTGCCAGCAGCCAACGACAGGAGATGGGCTCTGGGGCCAACGTCCTGACTTTC.